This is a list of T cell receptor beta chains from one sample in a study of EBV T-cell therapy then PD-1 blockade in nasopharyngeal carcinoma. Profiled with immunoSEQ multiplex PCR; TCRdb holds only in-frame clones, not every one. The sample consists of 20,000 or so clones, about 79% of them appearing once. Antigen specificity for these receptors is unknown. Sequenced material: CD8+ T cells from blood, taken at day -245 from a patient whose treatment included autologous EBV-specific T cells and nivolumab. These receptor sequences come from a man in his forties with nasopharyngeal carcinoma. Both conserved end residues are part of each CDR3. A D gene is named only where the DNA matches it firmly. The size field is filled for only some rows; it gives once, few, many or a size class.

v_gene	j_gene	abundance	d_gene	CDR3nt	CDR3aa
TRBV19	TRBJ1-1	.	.	TGTGCCAGTAGTATGTGGGTCATGAACACTGAAGCTTTCTTT	CASSMWVMNTEAFF
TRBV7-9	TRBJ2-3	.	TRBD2	TGTGCCAGCAGCTGGGGACTAGGGGACACAGATACGCAGTATTTT	CASSWGLGDTDTQYF
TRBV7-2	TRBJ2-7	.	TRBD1	TGTGCCAGCAGCCCAGGGACAGGGGCCTACGAGCAGTACTTC	CASSPGTGAYEQYF
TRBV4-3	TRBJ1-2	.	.	TGCGCCAGCAGCCAACCCCCGATCGAGGGCTACACCTTC	CASSQPPIEGYTF
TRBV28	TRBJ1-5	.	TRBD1	TGTGCCGGTCAGGGGGCGTATAGCAATCAGCCCCAGCATTTT	CAGQGAYSNQPQHF
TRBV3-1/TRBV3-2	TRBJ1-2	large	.	TGTGCCAGCAGCGACGGGACTCCTAACTATGGCTACACCTTC	CASSDGTPNYGYTF
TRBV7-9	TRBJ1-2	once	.	TGTGCCAGCAGCATCAGCCCTAACTATGGCTACACCTTC	CASSISPNYGYTF
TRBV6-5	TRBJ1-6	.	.	TGTGCCAGCAGGGATTCCAGGGACGCCTCACCCCTCCACTTT	CASRDSRDASPLHF
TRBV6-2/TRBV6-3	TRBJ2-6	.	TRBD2	TGTGCCAGCAGTTACTCGGGGGGGTCTGGGGCCAACGTCCTGACTTTC	CASSYSGGSGANVLTF
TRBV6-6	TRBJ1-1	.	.	TGTGCCAGCAGTGCGGGACCTGAAGCTTTCTTT	CASSAGPEAFF
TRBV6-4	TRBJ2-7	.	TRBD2	TGTGCCAGCAGTGACTCGGCTAGCGGGGGGAGATACGAGCAGTACTTC	CASSDSASGGRYEQYF
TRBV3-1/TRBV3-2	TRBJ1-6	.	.	TGTGCCAGCAGCCAAGAGGGCCCGTCGATCACCCCAGGCTCCTATAATTCACCCCTCCACTTT	CASSQEGPSITPGSYNSPLHF
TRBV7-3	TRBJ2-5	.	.	TGTGCCAGCAGCCAACAGGGGGGGCGTTTATTGGAGACCCAGTACTTC	CASSQQGGRLLETQYF
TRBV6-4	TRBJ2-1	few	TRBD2	TGTGCCAGCAGTGACTCTACGGGGGGGAATGAGCAGTTCTTC	CASSDSTGGNEQFF
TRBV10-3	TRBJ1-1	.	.	TGTGCCATCAGTGAGTCTGGGGTCCGGGCTTTCTTT	CAISESGVRAFF
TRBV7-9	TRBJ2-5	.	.	TGTGCCAGCAGCCCACTAGGGACAAACCAAGAGACCCAGTACTTC	CASSPLGTNQETQYF
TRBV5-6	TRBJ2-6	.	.	TGTGCCAGCAGCTTGAAGTCTGGGGCCAACGTCCTGACTTTC	CASSLKSGANVLTF
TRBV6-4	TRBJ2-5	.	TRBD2	TGTGCCAGCAGTGCCACTAGCGGGGGCCAAGAGACCCAGTACTTC	CASSATSGGQETQYF
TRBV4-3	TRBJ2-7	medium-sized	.	TGCGCCAGCAGCCAAGACCCGGGAACCACCTACGAGCAGTACTTC	CASSQDPGTTYEQYF
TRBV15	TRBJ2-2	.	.	TGTGCCACCAGGGGAGGGGGTACGAACACCGGGGAGCTGTTTTTT	CATRGGGTNTGELFF
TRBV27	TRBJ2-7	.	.	TGTGCCAGCAGTTTAGCGGCGGGGATCTACGAGCAGTACTTC	CASSLAAGIYEQYF
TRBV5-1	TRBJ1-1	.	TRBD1	TGCGCCAGCAGCCAACGTCCCGGGACAGGGTCGGGTTTTGAAGCTTTCTTT	CASSQRPGTGSGFEAFF
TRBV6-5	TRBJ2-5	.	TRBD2	TGTGCCAGCAGACTGATAGCGGGGGGCGGGGAGACCCAGTACTTC	CASRLIAGGGETQYF
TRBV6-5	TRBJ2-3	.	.	TGTGCCAGCAGTTACTCGACGCTAGCAACAGATACGCAGTATTTT	CASSYSTLATDTQYF
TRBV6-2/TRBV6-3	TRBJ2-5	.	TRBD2	TGTGCCAGCAGCCGACTAGCGGGGGGGCCGGAGACCCAGTACTTC	CASSRLAGGPETQYF
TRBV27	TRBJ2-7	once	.	TGTGCCAGCAGTTTATGGGATACTGGCGAGCAGTACTTC	CASSLWDTGEQYF
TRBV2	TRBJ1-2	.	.	TGTGCCAGCCCCGCGGGGGCGGTGGGTGGCTACACCTTC	CASPAGAVGGYTF
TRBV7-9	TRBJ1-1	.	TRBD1	TGTGCCAGCAGCGGGCGACAGGGCGAGGGCACTGAAGCTTTCTTT	CASSGRQGEGTEAFF
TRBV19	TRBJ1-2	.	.	TGTGCCAGTAGTATCGGCAGGGGCTATGGCTACACCTTC	CASSIGRGYGYTF
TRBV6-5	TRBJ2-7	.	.	TGTGCCAGCAGTTACGTAGAGGGCTACGAGCAGTACTTC	CASSYVEGYEQYF
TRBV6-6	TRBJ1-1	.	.	TGTGCCAGCAGCTCGGACGAGAACACTGAAGCTTTCTTT	CASSSDENTEAFF
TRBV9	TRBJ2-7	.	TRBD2	TGTGCCAGCAGCGGGAGCGGGAGTACCTACGAGCAGTACTTC	CASSGSGSTYEQYF
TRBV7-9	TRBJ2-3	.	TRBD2	TGTGCCAGCAGCTCGGTTCTAGCGGGGACCACAGATACGCAGTATTTT	CASSSVLAGTTDTQYF
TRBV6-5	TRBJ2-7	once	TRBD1	TGTGCCAGCAGTTGGTACAGGGGGCCCTACGAGCAGTACTTC	CASSWYRGPYEQYF
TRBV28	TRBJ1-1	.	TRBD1	TGTGCCAGCAGCTGGACAGGGGATGGGACTGAAGCTTTCTTT	CASSWTGDGTEAFF
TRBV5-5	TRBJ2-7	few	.	TGTGCCAGCGGGCGGACGGTCGCCTACGAGCAGTACTTC	CASGRTVAYEQYF
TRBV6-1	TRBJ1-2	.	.	TGTGCCAGCAGTGAAGTGGGGACGACAAGTAACTATGGCTACACCTTC	CASSEVGTTSNYGYTF
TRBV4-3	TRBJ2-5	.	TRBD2	TGCGCCAGCAGCCAAGGGGTAGCGGGGGACCCCAGTGAGACCCAGTACTTC	CASSQGVAGDPSETQYF